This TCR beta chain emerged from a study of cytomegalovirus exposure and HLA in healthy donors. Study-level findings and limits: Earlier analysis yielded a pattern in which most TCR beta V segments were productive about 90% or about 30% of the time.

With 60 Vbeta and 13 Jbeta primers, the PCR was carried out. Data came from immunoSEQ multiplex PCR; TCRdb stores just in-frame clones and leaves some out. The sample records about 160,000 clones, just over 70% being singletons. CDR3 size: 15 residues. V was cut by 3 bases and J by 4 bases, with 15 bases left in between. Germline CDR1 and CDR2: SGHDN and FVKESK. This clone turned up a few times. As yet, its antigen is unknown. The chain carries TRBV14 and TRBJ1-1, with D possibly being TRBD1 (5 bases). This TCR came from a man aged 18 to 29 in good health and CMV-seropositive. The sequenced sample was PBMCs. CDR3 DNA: TGTGCCAGCAGCCACTTCCAGGGATCGGGCACTGAAGCTTTCTTT. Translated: CASSHFQGSGTEAFF.